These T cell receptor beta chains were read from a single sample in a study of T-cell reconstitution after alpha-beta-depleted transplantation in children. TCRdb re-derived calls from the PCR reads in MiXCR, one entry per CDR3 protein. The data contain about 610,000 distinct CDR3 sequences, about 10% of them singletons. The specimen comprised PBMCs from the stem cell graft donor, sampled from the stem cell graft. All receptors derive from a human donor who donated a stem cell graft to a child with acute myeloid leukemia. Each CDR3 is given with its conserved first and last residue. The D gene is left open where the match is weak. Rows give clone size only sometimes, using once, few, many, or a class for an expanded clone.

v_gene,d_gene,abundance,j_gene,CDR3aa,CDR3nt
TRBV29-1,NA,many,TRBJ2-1,CSVEGSSEVNEQFF,TGCAGCGTTGAAGGGTCTAGCGAAGTAAATGAGCAGTTCTTC
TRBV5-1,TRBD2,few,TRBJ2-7,CASSPVSGGGDEQYF,TGCGCCAGCAGCCCGGTGTCGGGGGGAGGGGACGAGCAGTACTTC
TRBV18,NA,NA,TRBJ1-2,CASSPGQVSYGYTF,TGTGCCAGCTCACCTGGTCAGGTCTCCTATGGCTACACCTTC
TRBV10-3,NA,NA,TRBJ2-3,CASKPPGSSTDTQYF,TGTGCCAGCAAGCCCCCCGGGTCAAGCACAGATACGCAGTATTTT
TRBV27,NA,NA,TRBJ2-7,CASSLKRLHSYEQYF,TGTGCCAGCAGTTTAAAGCGGCTTCACTCCTACGAGCAGTACTTC
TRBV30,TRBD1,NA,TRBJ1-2,CAWSTQGVSYGYTF,TGTGCCTGGAGTACTCAGGGGGTTTCCTATGGCTACACCTTC
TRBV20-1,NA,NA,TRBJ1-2,CSATGTSNYGYTF,TGCAGTGCTACCGGGACATCTAACTATGGCTACACCTTC
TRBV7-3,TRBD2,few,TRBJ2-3,CASSLTPLTSGSTDTQYF,TGTGCCAGCAGCCTTACCCCTTTGACTAGCGGGAGTACAGATACGCAGTATTTT
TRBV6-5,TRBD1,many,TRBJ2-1,CASKGDSSSYNEQFF,TGTGCCAGCAAAGGGGACAGCAGCTCCTACAATGAGCAGTTCTTC
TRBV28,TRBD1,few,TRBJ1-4,CASSLFAGTGDPNEKLFF,TGTGCCAGCAGTTTATTCGCTGGGACAGGGGACCCTAATGAAAAACTGTTTTTT
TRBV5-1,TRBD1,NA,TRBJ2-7,CASSSTGVAYEQYF,TGCGCCAGCAGCTCTACAGGGGTCGCCTACGAGCAGTACTTC
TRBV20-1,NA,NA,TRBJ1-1,CSARGLLGDTEAFF,TGCAGTGCTAGAGGCCTCTTAGGGGACACTGAAGCTTTCTTT
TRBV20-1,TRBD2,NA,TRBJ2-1,CSALAGGSYNEQFF,TGCAGTGCTTTAGCGGGAGGCTCTTACAATGAGCAGTTCTTC
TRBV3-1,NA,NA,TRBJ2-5,CASSQIAETQYF,TGTGCCAGCAGCCAAATCGCGGAGACCCAGTACTTC